The present T cell receptor (beta chain) was sequenced within a study of early T cells in non-severe SARS-CoV-2 infection. The CDR3 covers 13 residues. Germline V gene sequence: CDR1 LGHDT, CDR2 YNNKEL (reference sequence). Between the trimmed V and J ends, which lost 4 bases and 5 bases, there was a span of 11 bases. The library protocol tagged individual cDNA molecules with unique molecular identifiers. TCRdb itself ran the 5' RACE reads through MiXCR, one entry per CDR3 protein. The table lists some 34,000 distinct CDR3 sequences, approximately 9.1% of them singletons. The V call is TRBV3-1, the J call TRBJ2-5; D possibly corresponds to TRBD2 (6 bases). The specimen was whole blood. This sequence was found in an adult who was a healthcare worker with PCR-confirmed SARS-CoV-2 infection or an uninfected control (not recorded which). CDR3 sequence (DNA): TGTGCCAGCAGCCCTCGGACTACGGAGACCCAGTACTTC. This translates into CASSPRTTETQYF.